This TCR beta chain came from a study of early T cells in non-severe SARS-CoV-2 infection. TCRdb reprocessed the 5' RACE reads via MiXCR and lists one record per CDR3 protein. The sample lists tens of thousands of distinct CDR3 sequences; under 7.5% were seen once. This clonotype occurred many times. The CDR3 extends over 10 amino acids. Trimming stripped 0 bases from V and 6 bases from J, with 0 bases between. CDR1 is SQVTM and CDR2 is ANQGSEA in the germline V gene. Sequencing was performed on whole blood, taken at baseline. The clonotype was recovered from an adult who was a healthcare worker with PCR-confirmed SARS-CoV-2 infection or an uninfected control (not recorded which). The J gene is TRBJ2-1, the V gene TRBV29-1; D unresolved. The CDR3 spells CSVEDNEQFF. The CDR3 DNA follows: TGCAGCGTTGAAGACAATGAGCAGTTCTTC.